This TCR beta chain was obtained from a study of T cells and copy number aberrations in small-cell lung cancer listed by TCRdb under 2021. Notes on the research overall: To relate T cell metrics to mutations and copy number aberrations, the same tumor regions underwent both TCR repertoire sequencing and whole-exome sequencing. Tumor TCR data were available for approximately 16 patients, and some 15 patients had TCR data from both tumor and normal tissue. General study outcomes and caveats: Because surgical resection is uncommon in small-cell lung cancer, the study was limited by a small sample size, and the findings need validation. All specimens consisted of formalin-fixed paraffin-embedded tissue, which is known to introduce sequencing artifacts. Lower T-cell density, richness and clonality were observed in tumors than in adjacent lung tissue, although the difference in density was not significant.

Details on this clone: Its target antigen remains unknown. Per-base qualities were not stored, and no clone one base away is much larger.

V was cut back by 1 base and J by 6 bases, leaving a gap of 11 bases between them. Via the germline V gene, CDR1 is SGHTA and CDR2 FQGTGA. The CDR3 has 14 amino acids, counting the end cysteine and phenylalanine. This entry keeps only the CDR3 DNA: 42 bases, framed from base 1. The donors were limited-stage small-cell lung cancer patients whose surgical resection took place in Hangzhou, China, between the late 2000s and the early 2020s. All donors had upfront surgery without preoperative chemotherapy or radiotherapy, and none received immunotherapy before or after surgery. In the sequenced cohort of more than 15 patients, every patient was either a smoker or a heavy second-hand smoker. Adjacent normal lung was collected at least 2 cm from the tumor margin and was morphologically confirmed by two pathologists to be free of malignant cells. The study used multi-region TCR-beta sequencing of resected limited-stage small-cell lung cancers together with tumor-adjacent lung tissue to characterize T cell repertoire heterogeneity. Genomic DNA was extracted from FFPE tissue using the AllPrep DNA/RNA FFPE Kit (Qiagen).

TCR-beta CDR3 regions were amplified from genomic DNA with the immunoSEQ hsTCRB Kit using multiplexed V- and J-gene primers. Unique DNA barcodes were added in a second PCR, and the samples were pooled together with one negative control and one positive control. An Illumina MiSeq running a 150-cycle paired-end protocol was used to sequence the pooled TCR-beta libraries. As for the original processing: Raw sequencing data were processed by Adaptive Biotechnologies into a report with normalized, annotated TCR-beta repertoires. T-cell density was calculated by normalizing TCR-beta templates to usable DNA, with usable DNA estimated through amplification of housekeeping genes. Richness was defined as the count of unique rearrangements, and clonality was defined as 1 minus Pielou's evenness. In its TCRdb copy, this immuneACCESS table keeps in-frame sequences only and misses some clones. Where compared with another copy, unresolved V genes explain less than half of these, and the others have no known cause. The D gene and trimming were derived from the DNA, and the V and J assignments and clone size from that table. The sample profile shows some 10,000 clones; over 75% of them were found once. The ten largest clones take up about a third of the sample.

This receptor chain uses TRBV7-3 and TRBJ2-3, with the D gene too uncertain to name. The sequenced material came from normal tissue next to the tumor. This clonotype was sampled from a man between 60 and 75 years old with small cell lung cancer. Here is the DNA: TGTGCCAGCAGCTTAAAGGCATCAGGTGATACGCAGTATTTT. This gives the protein CASSLKASGDTQYF. With all but the CDR3 taken from the reference TRBV7-3 and TRBJ2-3 genes, the full variable domain is: GAGVSQTPSNKVTEKGKYVELRCDPISGHTALYWYRQSLGQGPEFLIYFQGTGAADDSGLPNDRFFAVRPEGSVSTLKIQRTERGDSAVYLCASSLKASGDTQYFGPGTRLTVL.